A selection of T cell receptor beta chains follows, all from one sample in a study of spatial heterogeneity in lung cancer. TCRdb called the 5' RACE reads again in MiXCR, with one record for every CDR3 protein. The repertoire holds about 10,000 distinct CDR3 sequences, about 6% seen once, with roughly a tenth in the top ten. The material was lung tumor tissue, obtained at surgery. These receptors originate from a male donor with early-stage non-small cell lung cancer. Both conserved end residues are part of each CDR3. The D gene is left open where the match is weak. Where a row states a size, it is once, few, many or the class of an expanded clone; other rows omit it.

-,TRBV2,TRBJ1-1,many,CASSSQASNTEAFF,TGTGCCAGCAGTTCACAGGCTTCGAACACTGAAGCTTTCTTT
-,TRBV7-9,TRBJ1-1,many,CASSLSRDTEAFF,TGTGCCAGCAGCTTAAGTAGGGACACTGAAGCTTTCTTT
TRBD1,TRBV6-5,TRBJ1-1,many,CASSYATGGAGTEAFF,TGTGCCAGCAGTTACGCGACAGGGGGCGCTGGGACTGAAGCTTTCTTT
-,TRBV28,TRBJ1-2,many,CASSLRDRLDGYTF,TGTGCCAGCAGTCTCCGGGACCGATTAGACGGCTACACCTTC
TRBD2,TRBV20-1,TRBJ2-5,many,CSTTSGRVQETQYF,TGCAGTACAACTAGCGGGAGGGTACAAGAGACCCAGTACTTC
-,TRBV10-2,TRBJ2-4,medium-sized,CASSESRGRHIQYF,TGCGCCAGCAGTGAGTCGCGTGGTAGGCACATTCAGTACTTC
TRBD1,TRBV28,TRBJ1-2,many,CASSLRTGGLYGYTF,TGTGCCAGCAGTTTACGAACAGGGGGACTCTATGGCTACACCTTC
-,TRBV6-4,TRBJ2-2,many,CASSRDKGNTGELFF,TGTGCCAGCAGTCGGGACAAGGGGAACACCGGGGAGCTGTTTTTT
TRBD2,TRBV11-3,TRBJ2-1,many,CASSLTSGGYNEQFF,TGTGCCAGCAGCCTCACTAGCGGAGGCTACAATGAGCAGTTCTTC
-,TRBV10-1,TRBJ2-1,many,CASSEERVSNEQFF,TGCGCCAGCAGTGAGGAAAGGGTTTCCAATGAGCAGTTCTTC
-,TRBV20-1,TRBJ1-2,many,CSATGDFYTF,TGCAGTGCTACAGGGGACTTTTACACCTTC
-,TRBV6-6,TRBJ2-1,many,CASRISSYNEQFF,TGTGCCAGCAGAATCAGCTCCTACAATGAGCAGTTCTTC
TRBD1,TRBV7-9,TRBJ1-4,-,CASSLVGTGEKLFF,TGTGCCAGCAGCTTAGTGGGGACAGGGGAAAAACTGTTTTTT
-,TRBV19,TRBJ2-6,many,CASSPLPSGVGANVLTF,TGTGCCAGTAGTCCTTTACCCTCGGGGGTCGGGGCCAACGTCCTGACTTTC
-,TRBV20-1,TRBJ2-1,medium-sized,CSASYGRPEEQFF,TGCAGTGCTAGTTACGGACGGCCAGAGGAGCAGTTCTTC
-,TRBV3-1,TRBJ1-1,many,CASSQGSRGVSTEAFF,TGTGCCAGCAGCCAAGGATCCCGGGGAGTTAGCACTGAAGCTTTCTTT
-,TRBV19,TRBJ2-5,many,CASSMGYGSGETQYF,TGTGCCAGTAGTATGGGGTATGGAAGCGGAGAGACCCAGTACTTC
TRBD1,TRBV7-9,TRBJ2-7,medium-sized,CASSRQGRPSYEQYF,TGTGCCAGCAGCCGACAGGGGAGGCCCTCCTACGAGCAGTACTTC
TRBD1,TRBV5-1,TRBJ2-7,few,CASSLTDRGTAYEQYF,TGCGCCAGCAGCTTGACTGACAGGGGAACTGCCTACGAGCAGTACTTC
-,TRBV20-1,TRBJ2-2,many,CSAREGRVGTGELFF,TGCAGTGCTAGAGAGGGGCGGGTAGGAACCGGGGAGCTGTTTTTT
-,TRBV20-1,TRBJ1-1,many,CSASLQREAFF,TGCAGTGCTAGCCTACAGCGGGAAGCTTTCTTT
-,TRBV6-5,TRBJ2-1,many,CASTPSWGPGEQFF,TGTGCCAGCACCCCTAGTTGGGGGCCGGGTGAGCAGTTCTTC
TRBD1,TRBV5-8,TRBJ1-1,many,CASSNGQGSTEAFF,TGTGCCAGCAGCAATGGACAGGGTTCCACTGAAGCTTTCTTT
-,TRBV7-9,TRBJ2-1,many,CASSFLITPDNEQFF,TGTGCCAGCAGCTTTTTAATCACTCCCGACAATGAGCAGTTCTTC
-,TRBV30,TRBJ2-3,many,CACLKQRTDTQYF,TGTGCCTGCCTAAAACAGAGGACAGATACGCAGTATTTT
-,TRBV9,TRBJ1-2,many,CASSVEQGYGYTF,TGTGCCAGCAGCGTAGAACAGGGTTACGGCTACACCTTC